What follows are 24 T cell receptor beta chains derived from one specimen sequenced in a study of beta chain features in type 1 diabetes. Expressed TCRB transcripts got sequenced, as all isolated RNA was reverse transcribed. The data were produced by immunoSEQ multiplex PCR, yet TCRdb's version contains in-frame clones alone and is incomplete. In the table there are 150,000 to 180,000 clones, around 8% of which are singletons. Sequencing used central memory CD4+ T cells from blood. These receptors were collected from a man in his late teens or twenties in good health.

This clone was observed at least ten times. The rearrangement joins TRBV5-1 to TRBJ2-1, with 10 bases aligning to TRBD2. CDR3 length equals 16 residues. Looked up from germline, CDR1 is SGHRS and CDR2 is YFSETQ. V lost 1 base, J lost 6 bases, and 7 bases stayed unmatched. DNA for the CDR3: TGCGCCAGCAGCTTGACCGGGACTAGCGAAGTCAATGAGCAGTTCTTC. Translated: CASSLTGTSEVNEQFF.

This clone was found a few times. The chain recombines TRBV9 with TRBJ2-2, with a weak D call TRBD2 (7 bases). Germline V gene lookup returns CDR1 SGDLS and CDR2 YYNGEE. The CDR3 spans 15 residues. V was cut by 2 bases and J by 4 bases, with 12 bases left in between. CDR3 DNA sequence: TGTGCCAGCAGCGTCGCGGGGGCGACCACCGGGGAGCTGTTTTTT. It yields the protein CASSVAGATTGELFF. The full variable domain, rest sourced from reference TRBV9 and TRBJ2-2, is DSGVTQTPKHLITATGQRVTLRCSPRSGDLSVYWYQQSLDQGLQFLIQYYNGEERAKGNILERFSAQQFPDLHSELNLSSLELGDSALYFCASSVAGATTGELFFGEGSRLTVL.

There are a few counts of this clone. The V and J genes are TRBV5-8 and TRBJ2-1, with TRBD1 identical over 9 bases. V dropped 4 bases and J dropped 3; count of bases not matched to a gene: 5. The V gene's germline CDR1 is SGHTS and CDR2 YDEGEE. The CDR3 covers 15 residues. The DNA of the CDR3 is TGTGCCAGCAGCGCGGGACAGGGAAGCTACAATGAGCAGTTCTTC. It yields the protein CASSAGQGSYNEQFF.

The V gene is TRBV7-2, the J gene TRBJ1-5, with 8 nucleotides matching TRBD1. CDR1 and CDR2 from the germline V gene are SGHTA and FQGNSA. The CDR3 loop spans 14 amino acids. V gave up 1 base and J gave up 4 bases; unmatched junction bases: 0. The CDR3 sequence is CASSLGDRNQPQHF. The CDR3 DNA reads TGTGCCAGCAGCTTAGGGGACAGGAATCAGCCCCAGCATTTT.

This clone was counted only a few times. Other nucleotide sequences in the sample specify the same CDR3. The J gene is TRBJ2-7, the V gene TRBV19; maybe TRBD1 (7 bases). CDR3 length equals 11 residues. Germline V gene sequence: CDR1 LNHDA, CDR2 SQIVND (reference sequence). The V and J ends lost 10 bases and 4 bases respectively, with 11 bases between them. The CDR3 DNA follows: TGTGCCACCAGGGGGGCTTACGAGCAGTACTTC. Protein product: CATRGAYEQYF.

The chain combines TRBV7-9 with TRBJ2-2; 8 bases match TRBD1. V shed 4 bases, J shed 6 bases, and the junction held 10 bases outside the gene matches. The CDR3 runs 16 residues. Germline values: CDR1 SEHNR, CDR2 FQNEAQ (reference sequence). The chain's CDR3 is CASSSKDRVVSGELFF. The CDR3 region has the DNA TGTGCCAGCAGCTCCAAGGACAGGGTAGTTTCCGGGGAGCTGTTTTTT.

This clone has just a few counts. Additional DNA sequences in this sample encode the identical CDR3. The V call is TRBV5-1, the J call TRBJ1-2, with D tentatively TRBD1 (6 bases). Germline V gene data show CDR1 as SGHRS and CDR2 as YFSETQ. This CDR3 has 14 residues. Trimming removed 0 bases at V and 2 bases at J, with 8 bases between. This chain's CDR3 is CASSLDGQNYGYTF. CDR3 coding DNA: TGCGCCAGCAGCTTGGACGGACAGAACTATGGCTACACCTTC.

This clone was seen a handful of times. The chain combines TRBV7-9 with TRBJ1-2; D remains unclear. Deletions cut 4 bases from V and 5 bases from J, with 8 bases between. CDR1 and CDR2 (germline): SEHNR, FQNEAQ (reference sequence). This CDR3 has 12 amino acids. The CDR3 DNA reads as TGTGCCAGCAGCTCTGAACGGTATGGCTACACCTTC. Encoded protein: CASSSERYGYTF.

The chain carries TRBV11-2 and TRBJ1-2; no reliable D call. The germline gives CDR1 SGHAT, CDR2 FQNNGV. V was shortened by 2 bases and J by 2 bases, with 12 bases between the two germline ends. The CDR3 length is 15 residues. The CDR3 protein is CASSLRGNLNYGYTF. The CDR3 nucleotides read TGTGCCAGCAGCTTACGAGGGAACCTCAACTATGGCTACACCTTC.

The chain is built from TRBV2 and TRBJ2-7, with D perhaps TRBD1 (6 bases). V shed 8 bases and J shed 0 bases, with 14 bases lying between them. The CDR3 contains 14 residues. CDR1 and CDR2 from the germline V gene are SNHLY and FYNNEI. The CDR3 region has the DNA TGTGCCAGCTTAGGACAGTCCTTCTCCTACGAGCAGTACTTC. Its protein is CASLGQSFSYEQYF.

This clone was seen a few times. The V call is TRBV4-3, the J call TRBJ1-1, with TRBD1 as a possible D gene (5 bases). Germline V lookup: CDR1 LGHNA, CDR2 YSLEER. The CDR3 sequence is 15 residues long. Trimming took 0 bases from V and 4 from J, leaving 12 bases between them. As DNA, the CDR3 is TGCGCCAGCAGCCAAGAGTCTCGGGGGGGCACTGAAGCTTTCTTT. Translating gives CASSQESRGGTEAFF.

Remarks on this clone: Other nucleotide sequences in the sample specify the same CDR3. The chain carries TRBV11-3 and TRBJ1-1; no definite D call. Trimming shortened V by 5 bases and J by 1 base, and 8 bases separated the two germline ends. CDR1 is SGHNT, CDR2 YENEEA, per germline. The CDR3 runs to 13 residues. The CDR3 spells CASSRTANTEAFF. Here the CDR3 DNA reads TGTGCCAGCAGCAGAACAGCGAACACTGAAGCTTTCTTT. Supplemented by reference TRBV11-3 and TRBJ1-1, the full variable domain reads EAGVVQSPRYKIIEKKQPVAFWCNPISGHNTLYWYLQNLGQGPELLIRYENEEAVDDSQLPKDRFSAERLKGVDSTLKIQPAELGDSAVYLCASSRTANTEAFFGQGTRLTVV.

The sample holds many counts of this clone. The genes are TRBV13 and TRBJ2-7; 8 bases are a match to TRBD1. Germline CDR1 and CDR2: PRHDT and FYEKMQ (reference sequence). The CDR3 spans 14 residues. V gave up 0 bases and J gave up 6 bases; unmatched junction bases: 4. CDR3: CASSLGRGQGEQYF. The CDR3 region has the DNA TGTGCCAGCAGCTTAGGCAGGGGGCAAGGCGAGCAGTACTTC.

This clone has more than one count but fewer than ten. V is TRBV4-2 and J is TRBJ2-1; 9 bases are a match to TRBD2. This CDR3 contains 15 residues. The V gene's germline CDR1 is LGHNA and CDR2 YNFKEQ. V lost 4 bases to trimming and J lost 6 bases; unmatched junction nucleotides: 7. The CDR3 loop is CASSPTLAGSNEQFF. The DNA for the CDR3 is TGTGCCAGCAGCCCCACCCTAGCGGGATCCAATGAGCAGTTCTTC.

The V call is TRBV28, the J call TRBJ1-1; D unresolved. In germline, CDR1 is MDHEN, CDR2 SYDVKM. The length of the CDR3 is 14 residues. Trimming removed 3 bases at V and 4 bases at J, with 12 bases between. The CDR3 DNA is TGTGCCAGCAGTTTCGTGGCCCCTCGCACTGAAGCTTTCTTT. It translates to CASSFVAPRTEAFF.

V gene TRBV18 combines with J gene TRBJ1-3; D is unclear. Trimming left V 0 bases short and J 2 bases short, with 8 bases between. The CDR3 is made up of 15 amino acids. Germline V gene lookup returns CDR1 KGHSH and CDR2 LQKENI. The CDR3 sequence is CASSPPSRTGNTIYF. The CDR3 DNA reads TGTGCCAGCTCACCACCGTCGAGAACTGGAAACACCATATATTTT.

This clone showed up just a few times. The CDR3 spells CSARRDYGYTF. DNA of the CDR3: TGCAGTGCTAGGCGGGACTATGGCTACACCTTC. The V gene is TRBV20-1, the J gene TRBJ1-2; no clear D gene. The V end was cut by 3 bases, the J end by 3 bases, with 5 bases between. Germline values: CDR1 DFQATT, CDR2 SNEGSKA (reference sequence). CDR3 size: 11 residues.

This clone was counted between two and nine times. This sequence joins TRBV7-2 and TRBJ1-1; 8 positions agree with TRBD1. V trimming: 6 bases; J trimming: 4 bases; junction bases outside the gene matches: 7. CDR1 is SGHTA, CDR2 FQGNSA, per germline. There are 14 residues in the CDR3. The CDR3, as DNA: TGTGCCAGCAGTTCTAACAGGGGGGGCACTGAAGCTTTCTTT. Amino acid sequence: CASSSNRGGTEAFF.

This chain links TRBV19 with TRBJ2-6, with D possibly TRBD2 on 6 matching bases. The V gene's germline CDR1 is LNHDA and CDR2 SQIVND (reference sequence). Trimming stripped 4 bases from V and 0 bases from J, with 10 bases between. The CDR3 is 16 amino acids. CDR3 bases: TGTGCCAGTAGTAGTCAGGGACTCTCTGGGGCCAACGTCCTGACTTTC. It specifies CASSSQGLSGANVLTF. Complete variable domain (other parts from reference TRBV19 and TRBJ2-6): DGGITQSPKYLFRKEGQNVTLSCEQNLNHDAMYWYRQDPGQGLRLIYYSQIVNDFQKGDIAEGYSVSREKKESFPLTVTSAQKNPTAFYLCASSSQGLSGANVLTFGAGSRLTVL.

Many counts were recorded for this clone. This sequence joins TRBV7-3 and TRBJ2-6, with a weak D call TRBD2 (5 bases). V dropped 5 bases and J dropped 0 bases, with 14 bases sitting between them. Germline CDR1 is SGHTA and CDR2 is FQGTGA. The CDR3 runs 17 residues. This CDR3 reads CASSHDRAGSGANVLTF. The CDR3 nucleotides read TGTGCCAGCAGCCACGATCGGGCGGGCTCTGGGGCCAACGTCCTGACTTTC.

V is TRBV4-1 and J is TRBJ1-6; 9 bases match TRBD1. Germline CDR1 reads MGHRA; CDR2 reads YSYEKL. J lost 10 bases, V lost 5 bases, and 9 bases had no gene match. The CDR3 extends over 15 amino acids. The CDR3 here is CASSSPGQGDSPLHF. CDR3 nucleotide sequence: TGCGCCAGCAGCTCTCCGGGACAGGGTGACTCACCCCTCCACTTT.

The table lists this clone with a few counts. The chain couples TRBV5-1 to TRBJ2-7, with 7 bases fitting TRBD1. Germline V gene sequence: CDR1 SGHRS, CDR2 YFSETQ. V lost 4 bases and J lost 5; bases outside the gene matches: 3. The CDR3 runs 12 residues. CDR3 in DNA: TGCGCCAGCAGCGTGGGACAGAACGAGCAGTACTTC. Translating gives CASSVGQNEQYF.

This clone appeared many times. The J gene is TRBJ1-6, the V gene TRBV28; 7 bases are a match to TRBD1. The CDR3 has 14 residues. The junction had 10 bases not matched to a gene; V was cut back by 7 bases and J by 10 bases. CDR1 is MDHEN, CDR2 SYDVKM, per germline. The chain's CDR3 is CASIGGQRRSPLHF. CDR3 bases: TGTGCCAGCATCGGGGGACAGCGGAGATCACCCCTCCACTTT.

The chain employs TRBV6-6 and TRBJ1-2, with 10 bases matching TRBD1. Germline V CDR1 and CDR2: MNHNY, SVGAGI (reference sequence). The CDR3 is 14 amino acids. V was clipped by 6 bases and J by 5 bases; unmatched bases: 6. The CDR3 DNA follows: TGTGCCAGCAGACTTGGACAGGGGGTTTATGGCTACACCTTC. This translates into CASRLGQGVYGYTF.